This entry features one T cell receptor beta chain sequence. The antigen it binds to is not known. Qualities for individual bases were not recorded, and no much larger clone is one base off. The TCR beta CDR3 regions were amplified from the RNA transcripts. The TCR CDR3 was subjected to a first round of RT-PCR using the HTBI primer set and the Qiagen OneStep RT-PCR kit. Libraries were constructed in a second round of multiplex PCR, after which size selection and purification were performed. Libraries were sequenced paired-end with 100 bp reads on an Illumina HiSeq2000. The paper's processing steps were these. SOAPnuke was used to process the raw data, throwing out any read that contained adapters or uncalled bases, had a mean Phred below 15, or lacked an exact constant-primer or identifier match. COPE v1.2.5 was used to merge high-quality paired reads, and clonotypes were defined as unique nucleotide sequences. MiTCR v1.1 was used to align clonotypes to the IMGT TRBV, TRBD and TRBJ reference segments. Analysis was restricted to V-J combinations with a frequency above 0.0001, which covered 98% to 99.2% of repertoires. The TCS score was defined as the ratio of F50 (clonal expansion) to E x V (chaos), calculated using BLOSUM62-based TCRdist between CDR3 peptides within each V-J. Welch's t-statistics and random forest reduced 500 to 650 V-J features to under 15, which were used in a naive Bayes classifier (R e1071). TCRdb applied fastp at Q25 and MiXCR to the public reads, then kept only in-frame beta chains. Rows are combined by CDR3 protein, so each entry shows the most common genes and DNA. TCRdb, not the original authors, processed these V and J calls. Counted in this sample were hundreds of thousands of distinct CDR3 sequences; just under 20% of them appeared once. About 50% of the sample belongs to the ten largest clones.

The CDR3 runs 20 residues from the cysteine to the phenylalanine. Only the CDR3 region is kept as DNA, spanning 60 bases read in frame from base 1. Trimming removed 7 bases from V and 4 bases from J; the gene matches leave 20 bases unexplained. This record comes from a study of T cells in Graves' hyperthyroidism and ophthalmopathy (dated by TCRdb to the late 2010s). In terms of the full investigation: Peripheral blood was collected at initial diagnosis, before any treatment. According to the paper, TCR Vbeta CDR3 sequencing was carried out on some 140 peripheral blood samples, which came from fewer than 50 ophthalmopathy, some 73 hyperthyroidism and roughly 17 progressor patients. After blood sampling, hyperthyroidism patients were treated with methimazole at a starting dose of 30 mg daily, and ophthalmopathy patients were treated with high-dose intravenous methylprednisolone. Whether ophthalmopathy could be predicted prospectively was tested in an independent validation cohort made up of approximately 19 hyperthyroidism patients plus 17 patients who later progressed to ophthalmopathy. In addition, the study compared T-cell repertoires in thyroid tissue and in blood from roughly 6 Graves' hyperthyroidism patients. The 100 discovery patients were divided at random into training and test sets in a 7:3 ratio. A discovery cohort of around 100 patients, roughly 45 with Graves' ophthalmopathy and over 55 with stable Graves' hyperthyroidism, was used to find distinguishing TCR V-J signatures. Broader findings and caveats from the paper: In validation, the model predicted progression to ophthalmopathy a median of approximately 6.6 months before onset, with about 64% sensitivity and roughly 79% specificity. Blood samples also contained most of the expanded thyroid clonotypes (frequency above 0.001), which suggests that blood repertoires may reflect thyroid immune responses. Sample size was not statistically predetermined, and investigators were not blinded to group allocation. A model built on a 13 V-J signature distinguished ophthalmopathy from stable hyperthyroidism, reaching around 88% sensitivity and about 81% specificity in cross-validation and 80%/75% in testing.

Ophthalmopathy patients had moderately to severely active disease, Clinical Activity Score of at least 3, NOSPECS grade of at least 4, and duration under 3 months. Patients with uncontrolled infections, other autoimmune diseases, pregnancy or lactation were excluded. Clinical symptoms, serum thyroxine and TRAb, thyroid ultrasound, and orbital computed tomography formed the basis for the diagnoses. Ficoll-Paque density gradient centrifugation was used to isolate PBMCs from around 10 ml of fresh peripheral blood. Total RNA was extracted using Trizol reagent, and RNA quality was assessed on an Agilent 2100 Bioanalyzer.

The rearrangement combines TRBV12-3 or TRBV12-4 with TRBJ1-3; 12 nucleotides in the junction match TRBD1. The TCR originated in a man between 40 and 49 years old with Graves' ophthalmopathy. Sample: blood. The CDR3 reads as follows: CASTPLGSGQGAFGGNTIYF. The DNA is as follows: TGTGCCAGCACCCCATTGGGTTCGGGACAGGGGGCCTTCGGAGGAAACACCATATATTTT.